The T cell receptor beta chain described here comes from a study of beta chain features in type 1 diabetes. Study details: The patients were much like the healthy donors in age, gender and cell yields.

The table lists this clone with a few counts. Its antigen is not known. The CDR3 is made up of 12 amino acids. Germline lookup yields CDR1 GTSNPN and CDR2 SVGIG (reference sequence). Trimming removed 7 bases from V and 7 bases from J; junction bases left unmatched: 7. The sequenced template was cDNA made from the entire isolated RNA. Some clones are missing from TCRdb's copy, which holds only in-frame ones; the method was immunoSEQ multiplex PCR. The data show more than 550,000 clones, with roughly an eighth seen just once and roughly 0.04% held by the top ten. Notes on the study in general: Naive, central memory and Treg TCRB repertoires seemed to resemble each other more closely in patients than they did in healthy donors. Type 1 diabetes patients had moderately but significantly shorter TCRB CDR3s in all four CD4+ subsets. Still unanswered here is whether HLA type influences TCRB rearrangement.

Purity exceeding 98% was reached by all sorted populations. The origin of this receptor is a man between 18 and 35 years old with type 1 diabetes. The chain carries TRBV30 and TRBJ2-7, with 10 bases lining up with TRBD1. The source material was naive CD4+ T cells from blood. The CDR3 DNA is TGTGCCTCAGGACAGGGGGTATGGGAGCAGTACTTC. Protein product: CASGQGVWEQYF. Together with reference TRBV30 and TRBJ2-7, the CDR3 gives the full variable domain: SQTIHQWPATLVQPVGSPLSLECTVEGTSNPNLYWYRQAAGRGLQLLFYSVGIGQISSEVPQNLSASRPQDRQFILSSKKLLLSDSGFYLCASGQGVWEQYFGPGTRLTVT.